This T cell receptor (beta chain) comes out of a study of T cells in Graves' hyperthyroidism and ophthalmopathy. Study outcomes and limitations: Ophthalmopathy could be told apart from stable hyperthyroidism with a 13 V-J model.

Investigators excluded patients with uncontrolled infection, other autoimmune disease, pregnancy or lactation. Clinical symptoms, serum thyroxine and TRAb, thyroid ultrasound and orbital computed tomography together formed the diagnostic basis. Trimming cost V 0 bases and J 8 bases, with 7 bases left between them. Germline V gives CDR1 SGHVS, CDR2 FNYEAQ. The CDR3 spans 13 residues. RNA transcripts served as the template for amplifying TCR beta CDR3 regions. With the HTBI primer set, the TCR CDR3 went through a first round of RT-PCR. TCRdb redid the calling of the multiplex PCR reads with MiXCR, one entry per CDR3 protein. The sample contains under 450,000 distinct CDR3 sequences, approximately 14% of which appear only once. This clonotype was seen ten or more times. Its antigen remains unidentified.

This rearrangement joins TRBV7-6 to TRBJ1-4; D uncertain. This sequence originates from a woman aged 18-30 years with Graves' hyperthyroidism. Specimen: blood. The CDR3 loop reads CASSLAGREKLFF. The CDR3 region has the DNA TGTGCCAGCAGCTTAGCGGGTCGGGAAAAACTGTTTTTT. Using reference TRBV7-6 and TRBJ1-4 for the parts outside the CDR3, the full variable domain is GAGVSQSPRYKVTKRGQDVALRCDPISGHVSLYWYRQALGQGPEFLTYFNYEAQQDKSGLPNDRFSAERPEGSISTLTIQRTEQRDSAMYRCASSLAGREKLFFGSGTQLSVL.